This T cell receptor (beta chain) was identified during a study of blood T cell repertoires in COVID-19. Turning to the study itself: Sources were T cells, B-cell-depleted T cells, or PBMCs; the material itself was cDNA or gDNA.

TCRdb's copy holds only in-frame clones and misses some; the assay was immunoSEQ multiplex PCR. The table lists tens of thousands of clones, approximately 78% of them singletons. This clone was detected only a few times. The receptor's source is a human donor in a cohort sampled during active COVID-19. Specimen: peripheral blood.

The CDR3, as DNA: TGTGCCAGCAGTGAAACAAGAGGGGGCATTTATAATTCACCCCTCCACTTT. As protein: CASSETRGGIYNSPLHF. The chain couples TRBV2 to TRBJ1-6, with 7 bases fitting TRBD1. V lost 2 bases and J lost 4; bases outside the gene matches: 8. The length of the CDR3 is 17 residues. Germline CDR1 and CDR2: SNHLY and FYNNEI.